Listed below are T cell receptor beta chains from one sample, sequenced in a study of T cells in Graves' hyperthyroidism and ophthalmopathy. One entry per CDR3 protein results from TCRdb running MiXCR on the multiplex PCR reads. The profile shows approximately 150,000 distinct CDR3 sequences, 9.4% of them singletons. Sequenced input: blood. These TCRs come from a woman under 30 with Graves' hyperthyroidism that later progressed to Graves' ophthalmopathy. Both conserved end residues are part of each CDR3. Each record gives: D gene, V gene, J gene, clone size, CDR3 protein, CDR3 DNA. A D gene is named only where the DNA matches it firmly. Clone size is not always given. Where it is, it says once, few, many or a class for expanded clones.

D: .
V: TRBV4-2
J: TRBJ1-5
size: many
CDR3: CASSHSSANQPQHF
DNA: TGTGCCAGCAGCCACTCCTCCGCTAATCAGCCCCAGCATTTT

D: .
V: TRBV7-6
J: TRBJ1-6
size: many
CDR3: CASSLLGPLTSSYNSPLHF
DNA: TGTGCCAGCAGCTTACTCGGACCCCTGACGAGCTCCTATAATTCACCCCTCCACTTT

D: .
V: TRBV6-1
J: TRBJ1-5
size: many
CDR3: CASSETPRYQPQHF
DNA: TGTGCCAGCAGTGAGACCCCAAGGTATCAGCCCCAGCATTTT

D: .
V: TRBV28
J: TRBJ1-2
size: many
CDR3: CASSISGLGYTF
DNA: TGTGCCAGCAGTATTTCAGGACTTGGCTACACCTTC

D: .
V: TRBV29-1
J: TRBJ1-1
size: many
CDR3: CSGIQNTEAFF
DNA: TGCAGCGGAATACAGAACACTGAAGCTTTCTTT

D: .
V: TRBV5-6
J: TRBJ1-1
size: many
CDR3: CASGPGPMNTEAFF
DNA: TGTGCCAGCGGGCCCGGGCCCATGAACACTGAAGCTTTCTTT

D: TRBD1
V: TRBV30
J: TRBJ1-5
size: few
CDR3: CAWSRGQRFGYQPQHF
DNA: TGTGCCTGGAGTAGGGGACAGAGGTTTGGTTATCAGCCCCAGCATTTT

D: .
V: TRBV20-1
J: TRBJ2-1
size: .
CDR3: CSARDRWDRYNEQFF
DNA: TGCAGTGCTAGAGATCGTTGGGACCGTTACAATGAGCAGTTCTTC

D: .
V: TRBV19
J: TRBJ2-5
size: many
CDR3: CASGVRAGNEETQYF
DNA: TGTGCCAGCGGGGTAAGGGCGGGGAACGAAGAGACCCAGTACTTC

D: .
V: TRBV2
J: TRBJ1-4
size: many
CDR3: CAGRTGPGEKLFF
DNA: TGTGCCGGTAGAACAGGGCCGGGGGAAAAACTGTTTTTT

D: .
V: TRBV7-3
J: TRBJ2-1
size: many
CDR3: CTSSSGLHNEQFF
DNA: TGTACCAGCAGCTCGGGACTCCACAATGAGCAGTTCTTC

D: .
V: TRBV24-1
J: TRBJ1-5
size: many
CDR3: CATLTGTSSNQPQHF
DNA: TGTGCCACCTTGACCGGGACTTCTAGCAATCAGCCCCAGCATTTT

D: TRBD1
V: TRBV20-1
J: TRBJ2-5
size: many
CDR3: CSAIRDRGMLEETQYF
DNA: TGCAGTGCTATCCGCGACAGGGGAATGCTAGAAGAGACCCAGTACTTC

D: TRBD1
V: TRBV20-1
J: TRBJ2-1
size: many
CDR3: CSALDRVIYNEQFF
DNA: TGCAGTGCTTTGGACAGGGTGATCTACAATGAGCAGTTCTTC

D: .
V: TRBV6-1
J: TRBJ2-1
size: many
CDR3: CASRSAQSYNEQFF
DNA: TGTGCCAGCAGGAGCGCCCAGAGTTACAATGAGCAGTTCTTC

D: TRBD1
V: TRBV2
J: TRBJ1-5
size: many
CDR3: CASGTGTGGNQPQHF
DNA: TGTGCCAGTGGGACCGGGACAGGGGGTAATCAGCCCCAGCATTTT

D: TRBD2
V: TRBV5-4
J: TRBJ2-5
size: .
CDR3: CASSLVLAGGQETQYF
DNA: TGTGCCAGCAGCTTGGTACTAGCGGGGGGTCAAGAGACCCAGTACTTC

D: .
V: TRBV11-3
J: TRBJ1-3
size: many
CDR3: CASKGLGNTIYF
DNA: TGTGCCAGCAAGGGTCTGGGGAACACCATATATTTT

D: .
V: TRBV4-2
J: TRBJ2-2
size: .
CDR3: CASSQEVNTNTGELFF
DNA: TGTGCCAGCAGCCAAGAGGTTAACACAAACACCGGGGAGCTGTTTTTT

D: .
V: TRBV10-3
J: TRBJ1-5
size: many
CDR3: CAISERDSYSNQPQHF
DNA: TGTGCCATCAGTGAGCGAGACAGCTATAGCAATCAGCCCCAGCATTTT

D: TRBD2
V: TRBV20-1
J: TRBJ2-1
size: many
CDR3: CSAIGQWTSGLRSSYNEQFF
DNA: TGCAGTGCGATTGGGCAATGGACTAGCGGGCTTAGGAGCTCCTACAATGAGCAGTTCTTC

D: .
V: TRBV18
J: TRBJ2-5
size: many
CDR3: CASSPRGTEKETQYF
DNA: TGTGCCAGCTCACCCCGAGGGACCGAGAAAGAGACCCAGTACTTC

D: .
V: TRBV13
J: TRBJ1-2
size: many
CDR3: CASSLKSAGYGYTF
DNA: TGTGCCAGCAGCTTAAAGTCGGCAGGGTATGGCTACACCTTC

D: .
V: TRBV27
J: TRBJ1-1
size: many
CDR3: CASRKGATEAFF
DNA: TGTGCCAGTCGAAAGGGTGCCACTGAAGCTTTCTTT

D: .
V: TRBV7-8
J: TRBJ2-5
size: many
CDR3: CASSPNMPQETQYF
DNA: TGTGCCAGCAGCCCTAACATGCCCCAAGAGACCCAGTACTTC

D: TRBD2
V: TRBV10-3
J: TRBJ2-2
size: few
CDR3: CAISEDDRKKPGLAGVLNTGELFF
DNA: TGTGCCATCAGTGAGGACGACCGAAAAAAACCGGGACTAGCGGGGGTTTTGAACACCGGGGAGCTGTTTTTT

D: .
V: TRBV5-6
J: TRBJ1-5
size: few
CDR3: CASSSVGQPQHF
DNA: TGTGCCAGCAGCTCTGTTGGTCAGCCCCAGCATTTT

D: .
V: TRBV2
J: TRBJ2-5
size: few
CDR3: CASRRVQETQYF
DNA: TGTGCCAGCAGGCGGGTCCAAGAGACCCAGTACTTC

D: .
V: TRBV3-1
J: TRBJ2-1
size: many
CDR3: CASSQDGSSYNEQFF
DNA: TGTGCCAGCAGCCAAGACGGGAGCTCCTACAATGAGCAGTTCTTC

D: .
V: TRBV9
J: TRBJ2-5
size: .
CDR3: CASSVGLYQRQETQYF
DNA: TGTGCCAGCAGCGTAGGACTCTACCAGCGGCAAGAGACCCAGTACTTC

D: TRBD1
V: TRBV27
J: TRBJ2-7
size: .
CDR3: CASSLQQGAAYEQYF
DNA: TGTGCCAGCAGTTTACAACAGGGGGCGGCCTACGAGCAGTACTTC

D: TRBD1
V: TRBV30
J: TRBJ2-6
size: many
CDR3: CAWRDLLTGQAHSGANVLTF
DNA: TGTGCCTGGAGGGACTTACTTACGGGACAGGCGCACTCTGGGGCCAACGTCCTGACTTTC

D: .
V: TRBV7-2
J: TRBJ2-3
size: many
CDR3: CASSLDSYTDTQYF
DNA: TGTGCCAGCAGCTTAGACAGTTACACAGATACGCAGTATTTT

D: .
V: TRBV20-1
J: TRBJ2-7
size: few
CDR3: CSARGDREQYF
DNA: TGCAGTGCGCGGGGGGACAGGGAGCAGTACTTC

D: .
V: TRBV30
J: TRBJ2-1
size: many
CDR3: CAWSTRLMGGRNEQFF
DNA: TGTGCCTGGAGTACCCGCCTAATGGGGGGGCGGAATGAGCAGTTCTTC

D: TRBD2
V: TRBV10-3
J: TRBJ2-3
size: few
CDR3: CAIRTTRTSGRLGADTQYF
DNA: TGTGCCATCAGAACTACTCGTACTAGCGGGAGATTGGGCGCAGATACGCAGTATTTT

D: .
V: TRBV9
J: TRBJ2-7
size: many
CDR3: CASSPKARGDTYEQYF
DNA: TGTGCCAGCAGCCCAAAGGCTCGAGGGGATACCTACGAGCAGTACTTC

D: .
V: TRBV30
J: TRBJ2-6
size: many
CDR3: CAWSFIGANVLTF
DNA: TGTGCCTGGAGTTTTATTGGGGCCAACGTCCTGACTTTC

D: .
V: TRBV16
J: TRBJ1-1
size: many
CDR3: CASSQTTNSGAFF
DNA: TGTGCCAGCAGCCAAACCACAAATTCAGGAGCTTTCTTT

D: TRBD1
V: TRBV7-9
J: TRBJ2-1
size: many
CDR3: CASSLALAQQGPNEQFF
DNA: TGTGCCAGCAGCTTAGCGCTAGCCCAACAGGGGCCGAATGAGCAGTTCTTC

D: .
V: TRBV13
J: TRBJ1-2
size: few
CDR3: CASSLHSRDKGLYTF
DNA: TGTGCCAGCAGCTTACATTCCCGGGACAAGGGGCTCTACACCTTC

D: TRBD2
V: TRBV28
J: TRBJ2-3
size: many
CDR3: CASSSSGDTQYF
DNA: TGTGCCAGCAGTTCTAGCGGGGATACGCAGTATTTT

D: .
V: TRBV19
J: TRBJ2-2
size: many
CDR3: CASSEQGNTGELFF
DNA: TGTGCCAGTAGTGAACAGGGGAACACCGGGGAGCTGTTTTTT

D: TRBD2
V: TRBV7-2
J: TRBJ2-5
size: many
CDR3: CASSPRRLAGGPIETQYF
DNA: TGTGCCAGCAGCCCACGTCGGCTAGCGGGAGGGCCCATTGAGACCCAGTACTTC

D: TRBD2
V: TRBV29-1
J: TRBJ2-1
size: .
CDR3: CSVDKGGTSAYNEQFF
DNA: TGCAGCGTTGATAAAGGGGGGACTAGCGCATACAATGAGCAGTTCTTC

D: TRBD2
V: TRBV20-1
J: TRBJ2-1
size: many
CDR3: CSAPLLAGGINEQFF
DNA: TGCAGTGCCCCACTACTAGCGGGAGGGATCAATGAGCAGTTCTTC

D: TRBD2
V: TRBV27
J: TRBJ2-2
size: few
CDR3: CASSFLAGTGELFF
DNA: TGTGCCAGCAGTTTTCTAGCGGGTACCGGGGAGCTGTTTTTT

D: .
V: TRBV5-6
J: TRBJ2-3
size: many
CDR3: CASSWGPSTDTQYF
DNA: TGTGCCAGCAGCTGGGGCCCTAGCACAGATACGCAGTATTTT

D: .
V: TRBV27
J: TRBJ1-6
size: many
CDR3: CASSLFGGGPPNSPLHF
DNA: TGTGCCAGCAGTTTATTTGGCGGGGGCCCACCAAATTCACCCCTCCACTTT

D: .
V: TRBV30
J: TRBJ2-1
size: .
CDR3: CAWGVGFDNEQFF
DNA: TGTGCCTGGGGTGTGGGCTTCGATAATGAGCAGTTCTTC

D: TRBD2
V: TRBV20-1
J: TRBJ2-3
size: many
CDR3: CSARELAGGGDTQYF
DNA: TGCAGTGCTAGAGAACTAGCGGGAGGAGGGGATACGCAGTATTTT

D: TRBD1
V: TRBV6-1
J: TRBJ1-5
size: many
CDR3: CASSEPSDRVNQPQHF
DNA: TGTGCCAGCAGTGAACCGTCGGACAGGGTGAATCAGCCCCAGCATTTT

D: TRBD1
V: TRBV6-1
J: TRBJ1-2
size: many
CDR3: CASSWTGTGLYGYTF
DNA: TGTGCCAGCAGTTGGACCGGGACAGGGCTGTATGGCTACACCTTC

D: .
V: TRBV2
J: TRBJ1-2
size: many
CDR3: CASRTLQGSYGYTF
DNA: TGTGCCAGCAGGACTCTACAGGGATCCTATGGCTACACCTTC

D: .
V: TRBV10-3
J: TRBJ2-1
size: many
CDR3: CAISEDSDRYNEQFF
DNA: TGTGCCATCAGTGAGGATTCAGACCGATACAATGAGCAGTTCTTC